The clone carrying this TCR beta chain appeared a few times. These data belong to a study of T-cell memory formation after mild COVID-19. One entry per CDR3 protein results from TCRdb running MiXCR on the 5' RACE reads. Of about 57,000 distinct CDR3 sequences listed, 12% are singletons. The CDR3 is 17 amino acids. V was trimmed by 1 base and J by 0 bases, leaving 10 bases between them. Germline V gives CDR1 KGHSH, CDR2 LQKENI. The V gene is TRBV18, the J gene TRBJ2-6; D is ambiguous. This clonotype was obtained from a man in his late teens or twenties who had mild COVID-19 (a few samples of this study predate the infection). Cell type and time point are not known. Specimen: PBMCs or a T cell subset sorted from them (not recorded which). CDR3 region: CASSPRQASSGANVLTF. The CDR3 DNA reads TGTGCCAGCTCACCACGGCAGGCTAGCTCTGGGGCCAACGTCCTGACTTTC. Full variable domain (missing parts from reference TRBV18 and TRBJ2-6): NAGVMQNPRHLVRRRGQEARLRCSPMKGHSHVYWYRQLPEEGLKFMVYLQKENIIDESGMPKERFSAEFPKEGPSILRIQQVVRGDSAAYFCASSPRQASSGANVLTFGAGSRLTVL.